These T cell receptor beta chains were read from a single sample in a study of blood T cells in healthy people across ages. TCRdb ran MiXCR on the 5' RACE reads and lists one entry per CDR3 protein. The table records about 680,000 distinct CDR3 sequences, about half of them present only once. Sequenced sample: blood. The receptors derive from a woman aged 60 to 75 in good health. Each CDR3 is given with its conserved first and last residue. A D gene is named only where the DNA matches it firmly. The size of a clone is reported for some rows only, either as once, few or many, or as a class for expanded clones.

CDR3aa: CASSQDLSGSALSYEQYF
CDR3nt: TGTGCCAGCAGCCAAGATCTATCCGGCAGCGCCCTCTCCTACGAGCAGTACTTC
d_gene: -
v_gene: TRBV4-2
abundance: -
j_gene: TRBJ2-7

CDR3aa: CAWSPGENEQFF
CDR3nt: TGTGCCTGGAGCCCAGGGGAGAATGAGCAGTTCTTC
d_gene: -
v_gene: TRBV30
abundance: -
j_gene: TRBJ2-1

CDR3aa: CSVEVAGSYNEQYF
CDR3nt: TGCAGCGTTGAAGTTGCGGGAAGTTACAATGAGCAGTACTTC
d_gene: -
v_gene: TRBV29-1
abundance: -
j_gene: TRBJ2-5

CDR3aa: CATQYRGDYNSPLHF
CDR3nt: TGTGCCACCCAGTACAGGGGGGACTATAATTCACCCCTCCACTTT
d_gene: TRBD1
v_gene: TRBV15
abundance: -
j_gene: TRBJ1-6

CDR3aa: CASSDSAREGVNIQYF
CDR3nt: TGTGCCAGCAGTGACTCGGCGCGGGAAGGGGTAAACATTCAGTACTTC
d_gene: -
v_gene: TRBV6-4
abundance: -
j_gene: TRBJ2-4

CDR3aa: CASSSRGTSGNYGYTF
CDR3nt: TGTGCCAGCAGTTCCCGCGGGACGTCAGGGAACTATGGCTACACCTTC
d_gene: -
v_gene: TRBV27
abundance: -
j_gene: TRBJ1-2

CDR3aa: CASSLHQGGNYGYTF
CDR3nt: TGCGCCAGCAGCTTGCACCAGGGGGGAAACTATGGCTACACCTTC
d_gene: TRBD1
v_gene: TRBV5-1
abundance: -
j_gene: TRBJ1-2

CDR3aa: CASSYSHEQFF
CDR3nt: TGTGCCAGCAGTTACTCGCATGAGCAGTTCTTC
d_gene: -
v_gene: TRBV6-6
abundance: few
j_gene: TRBJ2-1

CDR3aa: CASSLGLLAVNEQFF
CDR3nt: TGCGCCAGCAGCTTGGGGTTGTTGGCAGTCAATGAGCAGTTCTTC
d_gene: -
v_gene: TRBV5-1
abundance: -
j_gene: TRBJ2-1

CDR3aa: CSARDWASGRSDTQYF
CDR3nt: TGCAGTGCTAGAGATTGGGCTAGCGGGAGATCAGATACGCAGTATTTT
d_gene: TRBD2
v_gene: TRBV20-1
abundance: -
j_gene: TRBJ2-3

CDR3aa: CASSLATVDYNEQFF
CDR3nt: TGTGCCAGCAGCTTAGCCACAGTTGACTACAATGAGCAGTTCTTC
d_gene: -
v_gene: TRBV7-2
abundance: -
j_gene: TRBJ2-1

CDR3aa: CASSPGNRLNTEAFF
CDR3nt: TGTGCCAGCTCACCAGGGAACAGGTTGAACACTGAAGCTTTCTTT
d_gene: -
v_gene: TRBV18
abundance: -
j_gene: TRBJ1-1

CDR3aa: CASSQDRIGQQGQFF
CDR3nt: TGCGCCAGCAGCCAAGATAGGATCGGCCAGCAGGGGCAGTTCTTC
d_gene: -
v_gene: TRBV4-3
abundance: -
j_gene: TRBJ2-1

CDR3aa: CASSPGTDSGNTIYF
CDR3nt: TGTGCCAGCTCACCAGGGACCGACTCTGGAAACACCATATATTTT
d_gene: -
v_gene: TRBV18
abundance: -
j_gene: TRBJ1-3

CDR3aa: CSVERRDDHSFEQYF
CDR3nt: TGCAGCGTTGAGCGCCGGGACGACCATTCTTTCGAGCAGTACTTC
d_gene: -
v_gene: TRBV29-1
abundance: many
j_gene: TRBJ2-7

CDR3aa: CASSLRGLALYNEQFF
CDR3nt: TGTGCCAGCAGTCTCCGAGGACTAGCGCTTTACAATGAGCAGTTCTTC
d_gene: TRBD2
v_gene: TRBV27
abundance: -
j_gene: TRBJ2-1

CDR3aa: CASSTLEAVVYYEQYF
CDR3nt: TGTGCCAGCAGCACCTTGGAGGCGGTGGTATACTACGAGCAGTACTTC
d_gene: -
v_gene: TRBV6-2/TRBV6-3
abundance: once
j_gene: TRBJ2-7

CDR3aa: CASSQDSRDTEAFF
CDR3nt: TGCGCCAGCAGCCAAGATAGTAGGGACACTGAAGCTTTCTTT
d_gene: -
v_gene: TRBV4-3
abundance: few
j_gene: TRBJ1-1

CDR3aa: CAISEAGLGDYEQYF
CDR3nt: TGTGCCATCAGTGAGGCGGGACTAGGGGACTACGAGCAGTACTTC
d_gene: TRBD2
v_gene: TRBV10-3
abundance: few
j_gene: TRBJ2-7

CDR3aa: CAISPTSGRAYNEQFF
CDR3nt: TGTGCCATCAGCCCAACTAGCGGGAGGGCCTACAATGAGCAGTTCTTC
d_gene: TRBD2
v_gene: TRBV10-3
abundance: -
j_gene: TRBJ2-1

CDR3aa: CASSWVYQETQYF
CDR3nt: TGTGCCAGCAGCTGGGTCTATCAAGAGACCCAGTACTTC
d_gene: -
v_gene: TRBV11-1
abundance: few
j_gene: TRBJ2-5

CDR3aa: CASSKGCGVSSYEQYF
CDR3nt: TGTGCCAGCAGCAAAGGTTGCGGCGTATCCTCCTACGAGCAGTACTTC
d_gene: -
v_gene: TRBV21-1
abundance: few
j_gene: TRBJ2-7

CDR3aa: CASSPNRDRYGYTF
CDR3nt: TGTGCCAGCAGTCCTAACCGGGACAGATATGGCTACACCTTC
d_gene: TRBD1
v_gene: TRBV2
abundance: -
j_gene: TRBJ1-2

CDR3aa: CSASGTYNEQFF
CDR3nt: TGCAGTGCTAGCGGGACCTACAATGAGCAGTTCTTC
d_gene: TRBD2
v_gene: TRBV29-1
abundance: -
j_gene: TRBJ2-1

CDR3aa: CASSPRTYQTEPFF
CDR3nt: TGTGCCAGCAGCCCTCGGACCTACCAGACTGAACCTTTCTTT
d_gene: -
v_gene: TRBV9
abundance: -
j_gene: TRBJ1-1

CDR3aa: CASSEEFLNNQPQHF
CDR3nt: TGTGCCAGCAGTGAAGAGTTTCTCAACAATCAGCCCCAGCATTTT
d_gene: -
v_gene: TRBV2
abundance: -
j_gene: TRBJ1-5

CDR3aa: CASSSGRANEKLFF
CDR3nt: TGTGCCAGCAGCAGTGGGAGGGCTAATGAAAAACTGTTTTTT
d_gene: -
v_gene: TRBV25-1
abundance: few
j_gene: TRBJ1-4

CDR3aa: CASSLTDRGGAFF
CDR3nt: TGTGCCAGCAGTTTAACGGACCGTGGAGGGGCTTTCTTT
d_gene: -
v_gene: TRBV28
abundance: -
j_gene: TRBJ1-1

CDR3aa: CASSQIETGHNEQFF
CDR3nt: TGTGCCAGCAGCCAAATAGAGACTGGACACAATGAGCAGTTCTTC
d_gene: -
v_gene: TRBV3-1
abundance: -
j_gene: TRBJ2-1

CDR3aa: CSASEDSFSYEQYF
CDR3nt: TGCAGTGCTAGCGAGGACAGTTTTTCCTACGAGCAGTACTTC
d_gene: -
v_gene: TRBV20-1
abundance: -
j_gene: TRBJ2-7

CDR3aa: CASSQEDREANIQYF
CDR3nt: TGTGCCAGCAGCCAAGAGGACAGGGAGGCAAACATTCAGTACTTC
d_gene: TRBD1
v_gene: TRBV4-2
abundance: once
j_gene: TRBJ2-4

CDR3aa: CSARSPLSYNEQFF
CDR3nt: TGCAGTGCTAGATCCCCTTTAAGTTACAATGAGCAGTTCTTC
d_gene: -
v_gene: TRBV20-1
abundance: -
j_gene: TRBJ2-1